The 8 T cell receptor beta chains below were found in one sample sequenced in a study of OX40 agonist ivuxolimab in advanced cancers. The table came from immunoSEQ multiplex PCR; TCRdb's copy has only in-frame clones and leaves some out. The data show roughly 92,000 clones, 90% to 95% seen once. The sample here was CD4+ or CD8+ T cells sorted from blood, taken in a trial of the OX40 agonist ivuxolimab. The receptors stem from an adult with an advanced solid tumor such as melanoma, head and neck, liver or kidney cancer.

The gene calls are TRBV28 and TRBJ2-3; D possibly corresponds to TRBD2 (6 bases). The V end lost 3 bases, the J end lost 2 bases, and 12 bases lay between the germline ends. Germline loops: CDR1 MDHEN, CDR2 SYDVKM. The CDR3 has 15 amino acids. The DNA for the CDR3 is TGTGCCAGCAGTTTTGGTACGGGGGACACAGATACGCAGTATTTT. Amino acids: CASSFGTGDTDTQYF.

CDR3 in amino acids: CASSRRSGDYEQYF. CDR3 nucleotide sequence: TGTGCCAGCAGCCGACGATCGGGGGATTACGAGCAGTACTTC. V and J are TRBV7-3 and TRBJ2-7; possible D gene TRBD2, 6 bases. CDR1 is SGHTA and CDR2 is FQGTGA in the germline V gene. This CDR3 comprises 14 residues. V was shortened by 5 bases and J by 4 bases, with 15 bases between the two germline ends.

The rearrangement joins TRBV6-1 to TRBJ1-1; D ambiguous. The CDR3 runs to 13 residues. The germline V and J ends were trimmed by 6 bases and 0 bases, with 8 bases remaining between them. Germline CDR1 reads MNHNS; CDR2 reads SASEGT. This CDR3 reads CASSASVNTEAFF. As DNA, the CDR3 is TGTGCCAGCAGCGCCAGTGTGAACACTGAAGCTTTCTTT.

The rearrangement joins TRBV4-3 to TRBJ2-1; TRBD1 matches 9 bases. The CDR3 extends over 18 amino acids. V dropped 0 bases and J dropped 8; count of bases not matched to a gene: 14. Germline V CDR1 and CDR2: LGHNA, YSLEER. The DNA of the CDR3 is TGCGCCAGCAGCCAAGACTACGGGACAGGGAGCTTCGTCTATGAGCAGTTCTTC. This codes for CASSQDYGTGSFVYEQFF.

The CDR3 region is CASSSTGYNQPQHF. DNA for the CDR3: TGCGCCAGCAGCTCGACAGGATACAATCAGCCCCAGCATTTT. The chain links TRBV5-1 to TRBJ1-5; the D gene is possibly TRBD1 (6 bases). From germline, CDR1 is SGHRS and CDR2 YFSETQ. Trimming removed 3 bases from V and 3 bases from J, with 10 bases in between. The CDR3 is made up of 14 amino acids.

This chain connects TRBV14 to TRBJ1-6; D gene uncertain. The length of the CDR3 is 17 residues. The V end lost 0 bases, the J end lost 4 bases, and 13 bases lay between the germline ends. Germline CDR1 SGHDN, CDR2 FVKESK. The chain's CDR3 is CASSQDLGTAYNSPLHF. The CDR3 DNA sequence: TGTGCCAGCAGCCAAGATCTGGGTACCGCTTATAATTCACCCCTCCACTTT.

The chain combines TRBV11-3 with TRBJ2-3; D call uncertain. Germline CDR1 and CDR2: SGHNT and YENEEA. V lost 3 bases and J lost 3, with 13 bases in between. The CDR3 sequence is 15 residues long. As DNA, the CDR3 is TGTGCCAGCAGCTTTAGACCCCAAGGGACAGATACGCAGTATTTT. As protein: CASSFRPQGTDTQYF. The whole variable domain, remainder taken from reference TRBV11-3 and TRBJ2-3, is EAGVVQSPRYKIIEKKQPVAFWCNPISGHNTLYWYLQNLGQGPELLIRYENEEAVDDSQLPKDRFSAERLKGVDSTLKIQPAELGDSAVYLCASSFRPQGTDTQYFGPGTRLTVL.

The V gene is TRBV29-1, the J gene TRBJ2-7; weak D call: TRBD1 (6 bases). V gave up 7 bases and J gave up 2 bases, with 12 bases separating them. Per the germline V gene, CDR1 is SQVTM and CDR2 is ANQGSEA. This CDR3 is built from 12 residues. CDR3 loop: CSAARDTYEQYF. The CDR3, as DNA: TGCAGCGCGGCCCGGGACACCTACGAGCAGTACTTC.